This is a list of T cell receptor beta chains from one sample in a study of T cell repertoires in cytomegalovirus infection. These receptors lack a known antigen. One entry per CDR3 protein, called by TCRdb with MiXCR from the reads. The sample holds hundreds of thousands of distinct CDR3 sequences; roughly a third are singletons and the top ten take 17%. This material consisted of cultured PBMCs, taken from culture after CMV antigen stimulation. These TCRs come from a human donor in good health (CMV status not recorded). Some clones in this sample may be carry-over from other donors' samples. Both conserved end residues are part of each CDR3. Each record gives: V gene, J gene, CDR3 protein.

TRBV12-3/TRBV12-4	TRBJ2-2	CASSSPTGPDTGELFF
TRBV11-2	TRBJ1-2	CASSRGQGYGYTF
TRBV7-2	TRBJ2-3	CASSLGRRAYTDTQYF
TRBV6-2/TRBV6-3	TRBJ2-1	CASSYRLLAGGPYEQFF
TRBV10-3	TRBJ1-1	CAIRGTENTEAFF
TRBV19	TRBJ2-2	CASSSSTGPSGGELFF
TRBV19	TRBJ1-3	CASTLTRSPSGNTIYF
TRBV6-2/TRBV6-3	TRBJ2-2	CASGGTGVNTGELFF
TRBV5-1	TRBJ1-5	CASSLAGVQEPQHF
TRBV6-1	TRBJ1-1	CASSERPGAAWEAFF
TRBV11-3	TRBJ2-5	CASSQRHGETQYF
TRBV19	TRBJ1-1	CASSIPGQGGTEAFF
TRBV7-9	TRBJ1-4	CASSSPSGTKLFF
TRBV7-2	TRBJ2-5	CASSPSVAHQETQYF
TRBV4-1	TRBJ2-5	CASSQGGVLSWRKETQYF
TRBV12-3/TRBV12-4	TRBJ2-1	CASSFLQAGDNNEQFF
TRBV7-2	TRBJ2-5	CASTLRTRETQYF
TRBV14	TRBJ2-3	CASSQTRADTQYF
TRBV11-3	TRBJ2-3	CASLGHNTDTQYF
TRBV7-2	TRBJ1-4	CASSRTGAHNEKLFF
TRBV6-2/TRBV6-3	TRBJ2-3	CASRAPGGTASDTQYF
TRBV20-1	TRBJ2-1	CSARDPPYNEQFF
TRBV7-2	TRBJ2-5	CASSTRGGVGTQYF
TRBV6-2/TRBV6-3	TRBJ1-2	CASSYGGQVGYTF
TRBV12-3/TRBV12-4	TRBJ2-5	CASSLTHKETQYF
TRBV19	TRBJ2-7	CASTSGQAASEQYF
TRBV7-2	TRBJ2-7	CASSLDGPRVHEQYF
TRBV7-2	TRBJ2-3	CASSSASGNTDTQYF
TRBV20-1	TRBJ2-5	CSARGVLAQETQYF
TRBV27	TRBJ2-2	CASIRTGQGRRSAAGELFF
TRBV11-3	TRBJ1-3	CASSLGLFGNTIYF
TRBV27	TRBJ1-5	CASSSGTGRSNQPQHF
TRBV10-2	TRBJ1-4	CASSWATNEKLFF
TRBV15	TRBJ2-3	CATSPGTPISDTQYF
TRBV4-1	TRBJ2-1	CASSQAGNNEQFF
TRBV19	TRBJ1-5	CASGTVRGQPQHF
TRBV6-6	TRBJ2-5	CASTLAGETQYF
TRBV6-5	TRBJ2-1	CASRKTGRDEQFF
TRBV6-1	TRBJ2-3	CASSPGLGGGTDTQYF
TRBV27	TRBJ1-2	CASSLSRAVYGYTF
TRBV7-6	TRBJ2-5	CASDSAGEPTAQYF
TRBV14	TRBJ2-5	CASSQEQPSETQYF
TRBV7-2	TRBJ1-2	CASSSGTGVGGYTF
TRBV20-1	TRBJ2-1	CSARDLDLAGGANEQFF
TRBV10-2	TRBJ2-5	CASSSDRVLVKTQYF
TRBV7-8	TRBJ1-3	CASSLTPGAGNTIYF
TRBV5-6	TRBJ2-1	CASSWGQGNEQFF
TRBV6-8	TRBJ2-1	CASSYSPGGISYNEQFF
TRBV27	TRBJ2-4	CASGSLQGFGIQYF
TRBV5-6	TRBJ2-7	CASSLKAGVDYEQYF
TRBV7-9	TRBJ2-7	CASSSHGQGVYEQYF
TRBV19	TRBJ2-1	CASSLGLAGIRNEQFF
TRBV2	TRBJ1-6	CASIGARVTNSPLHF